The 29 T cell receptor beta chains given below trace back to one sample, sequenced in a study of identical twins. TCRdb reprocessed the 5' RACE reads with MiXCR, giving one entry per CDR3 protein. This sample has 250,000 or so distinct CDR3 sequences; around 8% occur once, and the top ten carry about 3%. These data also featured in a second study, about yellow fever vaccine responses in identical twins.

Sequenced: CD8+ T cells sorted from blood. Source of these receptors: a woman under 30 in good health.

This clonotype was seen ten or more times. The chain uses TRBV29-1 and TRBJ2-7, with a possible D match to TRBD2 (5 bases). The germline CDR1 and CDR2 sequences are SQVTM and ANQGSEA. The CDR3 has 12 residues. The V and J ends lost 4 bases and 1 base respectively, with 8 bases between them. CDR3 DNA sequence: TGCAGCGTTGTGGGAGATTCCTACGAGCAGTACTTC. This translates into CSVVGDSYEQYF.

This clonotype turned up a few times. This chain connects TRBV7-8 to TRBJ1-1; maybe TRBD1 (6 bases). CDR1 and CDR2 (germline): SGHVS, FQNEAQ. The CDR3 totals 15 residues. V was pared by 2 bases and J by 3 bases, with 13 bases between. The CDR3 region is CASSLPGEPDTEAFF. The CDR3 bases are TGTGCCAGCAGCTTACCAGGGGAGCCTGACACTGAAGCTTTCTTT.

This clonotype was observed at least ten times. The chain links TRBV29-1 to TRBJ2-3; D may be TRBD1 (5 bases). The CDR3 spans 16 residues. Per germline, CDR1 SQVTM and CDR2 ANQGSEA. V lost 2 bases and J lost 4, with 19 bases in between. The CDR3 nucleotides are TGCAGCGTTGAACTGAACACAGGTCATCGGGCAGATACGCAGTATTTT. It codes for CSVELNTGHRADTQYF.

There are a few counts of this clonotype. The chain combines TRBV27 with TRBJ2-1; no reliable D call. Germline V gene sequence: CDR1 MNHEY, CDR2 SMNVEV (reference sequence). The CDR3 sequence is 14 residues long. Trimming pared 3 bases from V and 0 bases from J, leaving 6 bases between. The CDR3, as DNA: TGTGCCAGCAGTTTTACTTCCTCCTACAATGAGCAGTTCTTC. Translated: CASSFTSSYNEQFF.

This clonotype appeared a few times. The chain recombines TRBV6-1 with TRBJ2-1; no clear D gene. Trimming removed 2 bases at V and 3 bases at J, with 5 bases between. Germline V gene data show CDR1 as MNHNS and CDR2 as SASEGT. The CDR3 is 13 amino acids. The CDR3 DNA reads TGTGCCAGCAGTGAAAACTACTACAATGAGCAGTTCTTC. The encoded protein is CASSENYYNEQFF.

This clonotype turned up a few times. CDR3 nucleotides: TGTGCCACCAGTGATGTCGAGCTTGAGGCCGGGGAGCTGTTTTTT. Encoded protein: CATSDVELEAGELFF. V gene TRBV24-1 combines with J gene TRBJ2-2; D uncertain. The CDR3 runs 15 residues. Trimming cost V 3 bases and J 6 bases, with 13 bases left between them. The germline V gene has CDR1 KGHDR and CDR2 SFDVKD.

This clonotype was observed a few times. The chain employs TRBV27 and TRBJ2-3; D ambiguous. Germline loops: CDR1 MNHEY, CDR2 SMNVEV (reference sequence). There are 15 residues in the CDR3. Trimming pared 4 bases from V and 5 bases from J, leaving 16 bases between. In DNA form, the CDR3 reads TGTGCCAGCAGTTGGGCAAGACGTTTTAAAGATACGCAGTATTTT. This translates into CASSWARRFKDTQYF.

This clonotype turned up a few times. V is TRBV5-1 and J is TRBJ2-7; unclear D gene. The CDR3 is made up of 15 amino acids. Germline assignment: CDR1 SGHRS and CDR2 YFSETQ. Trimming stripped 1 base from V and 2 bases from J, with 13 bases between. The CDR3 sequence is CASSLRGAPPYEQYF. The DNA of the CDR3 is TGCGCCAGCAGCTTGCGCGGAGCCCCTCCCTACGAGCAGTACTTC.

The chain couples TRBV12-3 or TRBV12-4 to TRBJ1-4, with TRBD1 matching over 11 bases. Trimming removed 4 bases from V and 7 bases from J; junction bases left unmatched: 2. The CDR3 is 14 residues long. The CDR3 sequence: CASSWGTGGEKLFF. DNA of the CDR3: TGTGCCAGCAGTTGGGGGACAGGGGGTGAAAAACTGTTTTTT.

This chain connects TRBV11-1 to TRBJ2-6; 10 bases agree with TRBD1. J lost 0 bases, V lost 1 base, and 9 bases had no gene match. This CDR3 region has 20 residues. Germline assignment: CDR1 SGHAT and CDR2 FQDESV (reference sequence). CDR3: CASSLVVTGGEYSGANVLTF. In nucleotides, the CDR3 is TGTGCCAGCAGCTTAGTGGTGACAGGGGGCGAGTACTCTGGGGCCAACGTCCTGACTTTC.

Many counts were recorded for this clonotype. The genes are TRBV4-3 and TRBJ2-7; 7 positions agree with TRBD1. Per the germline V gene, CDR1 is LGHNA and CDR2 is YSLEER. J was trimmed by 2 bases and V by 3 bases; bases with no gene match: 7. The CDR3 length is 15 residues. As DNA, the CDR3 is TGCGCCAGCAGCCAGACTGGGGACAGTACCTACGAGCAGTACTTC. Translating it yields CASSQTGDSTYEQYF.

This clonotype was detected many times. The chain carries TRBV5-1 and TRBJ1-3; D unresolved. CDR3 length equals 18 residues. The germline V and J ends were trimmed by 3 bases and 0 bases, with 19 bases remaining between them. Germline CDR1 is SGHRS and CDR2 is YFSETQ. The CDR3 reads CASSWVPLSTDSGNTIYF. DNA for the CDR3: TGCGCCAGCAGCTGGGTACCCCTGTCTACCGACTCTGGAAACACCATATATTTT.

This clonotype was found many times. As DNA, the CDR3 is TGTGCCAGCAGTTTCGGGCGGGATACGCAGTATTTT. It translates to CASSFGRDTQYF. This chain connects TRBV12-3 or TRBV12-4 to TRBJ2-3, with unresolved D. Trimming shortened V by 3 bases and J by 6 bases, and 7 bases separated the two germline ends. The CDR3 sequence is 12 residues long.

This clonotype was observed a handful of times. This chain connects TRBV27 to TRBJ2-7; TRBD1 matches 10 bases. There are 15 residues in the CDR3. With 0 bases clipped from V and 5 bases from J, the junction kept 4 bases outside the gene matches. CDR1 MNHEY and CDR2 SMNVEV come from the germline V gene (reference sequence). The CDR3 DNA is TGTGCCAGCAGTTTATCGACAGGGGGCTTAGACGAGCAGTACTTC. This gives the protein CASSLSTGGLDEQYF.

This clonotype was seen at least ten times. V usage is TRBV7-9 and J usage is TRBJ2-3; 7 positions match TRBD2. The CDR3 is 17 amino acids. Unmatched junction bases numbered 12, after V lost 4 bases and J lost 2 bases. The germline CDR1 and CDR2 sequences are SEHNR and FQNEAQ (reference sequence). In DNA, the CDR3 is TGTGCCAGCAGCTCATCCACGAAGGGGAGGGCCACAGATACGCAGTATTTT. It codes for CASSSSTKGRATDTQYF.

The chain recombines TRBV7-3 with TRBJ2-1, with D possibly matching TRBD1 (6 bases). The CDR3 runs 16 residues. CDR1 is SGHTA and CDR2 is FQGTGA in the germline V gene. Trimming stripped 4 bases from V and 8 bases from J, with 21 bases between. CDR3 in DNA: TGTGCCAGCAGCTCTACCTCTAGGACAGCCCTAGATGAGCAGTTCTTC. Its protein is CASSSTSRTALDEQFF. Complete variable domain (other parts from reference TRBV7-3 and TRBJ2-1): GAGVSQTPSNKVTEKGKYVELRCDPISGHTALYWYRQSLGQGPEFLIYFQGTGAADDSGLPNDRFFAVRPEGSVSTLKIQRTERGDSAVYLCASSSTSRTALDEQFFGPGTRLTVL.

V gene TRBV2 combines with J gene TRBJ2-3; a weak D match, TRBD1 (5 bases). V was clipped by 1 base and J by 2 bases, with 13 bases between them. This CDR3 is 16 amino acids long. CDR1 and CDR2 from the germline V gene are SNHLY and FYNNEI. CDR3 coding DNA: TGTGCCAGCAGTGAAGGTGGGGCAGCCAACACAGATACGCAGTATTTT. Protein product: CASSEGGAANTDTQYF. Together with reference TRBV2 and TRBJ2-3, the CDR3 gives the full variable domain: EPEVTQTPSHQVTQMGQEVILRCVPISNHLYFYWYRQILGQKVEFLVSFYNNEISEKSEIFDDQFSVERPDGSNFTLKIRSTKLEDSAMYFCASSEGGAANTDTQYFGPGTRLTVL.

About this clonotype itself: One end of the junction is discordant with germline, which a read error may explain. This chain connects TRBV7-7 to TRBJ2-7, with 9 bases lining up with TRBD2. The CDR3 consists of 16 residues. Germline CDR1 is SSHAT and CDR2 is FNYEAQ (reference sequence). CDR3 amino acids: CASSPGGRGGFFEQYF. Here the CDR3 DNA reads TGTGCTAGCAGCCCAGGAGGGCGGGGGGGTTTCTTCGAGCAGTACTTC. Full variable domain (outside the CDR3, taken from reference TRBV7-7 and TRBJ2-7): GAGVSQSPRYKVTKRGQDVTLRCDPISSHATLYWYQQALGQGPEFLTYFNYEAQPDKSGLPSDRFSAERPEGSISTLTIQRTEQRDSAMYRCASSPGGRGGFFEQYFGPGTRLTVT.

The table lists this clonotype with many counts. The chain employs TRBV29-1 and TRBJ2-7; D is ambiguous. With 2 bases removed from V and 3 bases from J, the gap between germline ends came to 5 bases. Germline V gene data show CDR1 as SQVTM and CDR2 as ANQGSEA. This CDR3 spans 11 amino acids. The CDR3 bases are TGCAGCGTTGAAAAGGGCTACGAGCAGTACTTC. Translated: CSVEKGYEQYF.

A few counts support this clonotype. CDR3 in DNA: TGCAGCGTTGGTGAAGCGGGATCAAGCTACGAGCAGTACTTC. It specifies CSVGEAGSSYEQYF. J is TRBJ2-7 and V is TRBV29-1, with TRBD2 matching over 7 bases. V lost 4 bases, J lost 3 bases, and 9 bases stayed unmatched. CDR3 length: 14 amino acids. Germline V CDR1 and CDR2: SQVTM, ANQGSEA.

The gene calls are TRBV9 and TRBJ1-6; TRBD1 might be the D (5 bases). The length of the CDR3 is 18 residues. V shed 4 bases and J shed 0 bases, with 17 bases lying between them. Germline CDR1 is SGDLS and CDR2 is YYNGEE. CDR3 in amino acids: CASSPRDGPSSYNSPLHF. As DNA, the CDR3 is TGTGCCAGCAGCCCTAGGGACGGCCCGAGCTCCTATAATTCACCCCTCCACTTT.

This clonotype came up a few times. The chain couples TRBV7-9 to TRBJ2-7, with no clear D. Between the trimmed V and J ends, which lost 5 bases and 3 bases, there was a span of 8 bases. The CDR3 consists of 12 residues. CDR1 is SEHNR and CDR2 is FQNEAQ in the germline V gene (reference sequence). This CDR3 is CASSLSNYEQYF. The CDR3 DNA reads as TGTGCCAGCAGCCTTTCAAACTACGAGCAGTACTTC.

The chain joins TRBV6-1 to TRBJ2-1; 13 bases fit TRBD2. CDR3 size: 18 residues. Germline loops: CDR1 MNHNS, CDR2 SASEGT. V lost 7 bases, J lost 0 bases, and 9 bases stayed unmatched. The CDR3 DNA is TGTGCCAGCACCAGACTAGCGGGAGGCCCTAACTCCTACAATGAGCAGTTCTTC. It specifies CASTRLAGGPNSYNEQFF.

The chain employs TRBV6-1 and TRBJ2-5, with D maybe TRBD1 (6 bases). Trimming removed 5 bases at V and 1 base at J, with 11 bases between. Per the germline V gene, CDR1 is MNHNS and CDR2 is SASEGT. The CDR3 is 14 residues long. The CDR3 protein is CASSTRDTQETQYF. Here the CDR3 DNA reads TGTGCCAGCAGTACACGGGACACCCAAGAGACCCAGTACTTC.

This clonotype was observed a handful of times. This sequence joins TRBV9 and TRBJ2-2; D might be TRBD1 (6 bases). The CDR3 sequence is 13 residues long. V lost 4 bases to trimming and J lost 5 bases, with 9 bases between them. CDR1 and CDR2 (germline): SGDLS, YYNGEE. The CDR3 DNA is TGTGCCAGCAGCCAACAGGGAACCGGGGAGCTGTTTTTT. Its translation: CASSQQGTGELFF.

The table lists this clonotype with a few counts. This chain uses TRBV7-9 with TRBJ2-7; D is possibly TRBD1 (6 bases). CDR3 size: 15 residues. Deletions cut 1 base from V and 6 bases from J, with 16 bases between. Germline V lookup: CDR1 SEHNR, CDR2 FQNEAQ (reference sequence). The CDR3 loop is CASSLGFGTGIEQYF. The CDR3 DNA is TGTGCCAGCAGCTTAGGTTTCGGAACAGGGATCGAGCAGTACTTC. The entire variable domain, with the rest obtained from reference TRBV7-9 and TRBJ2-7, is as follows: DTGVSQNPRHKITKRGQNVTFRCDPISEHNRLYWYRQTLGQGPEFLTYFQNEAQLEKSRLLSDRFSAERPKGSFSTLEIQRTEQGDSAMYLCASSLGFGTGIEQYFGPGTRLTVT.

This rearrangement joins TRBV7-9 to TRBJ1-1; D may be TRBD1 (6 bases). Germline values: CDR1 SEHNR, CDR2 FQNEAQ (reference sequence). V was clipped by 5 bases and J by 0 bases, with 13 bases between them. This CDR3 has 15 residues. This CDR3 reads CASSAIGQMNTEAFF. As DNA, the CDR3 is TGTGCCAGCAGCGCAATTGGACAGATGAACACTGAAGCTTTCTTT.

V usage is TRBV27 and J usage is TRBJ2-5, with TRBD1 matching over 7 bases. Germline CDR1 is MNHEY and CDR2 is SMNVEV (reference sequence). J lost 5 bases, V lost 5 bases, and 8 bases had no gene match. The CDR3 is made up of 14 amino acids. The CDR3 nucleotides read TGTGCCAGCAGTGCGAGCGGACAGGCGGAGACCCAGTACTTC. Translating gives CASSASGQAETQYF.

This clonotype appeared many times. The chain carries TRBV11-2 and TRBJ2-1; the match to TRBD2 covers 7 bases. The CDR3 runs to 16 residues. CDR1 and CDR2 (germline): SGHAT, FQNNGV. V lost 5 bases to trimming and J lost 6 bases; unmatched junction nucleotides: 13. Here the CDR3 reads CASSPTIGLVSNEQFF. The CDR3 region has the DNA TGTGCCAGCAGCCCTACGATCGGACTAGTCTCCAATGAGCAGTTCTTC.